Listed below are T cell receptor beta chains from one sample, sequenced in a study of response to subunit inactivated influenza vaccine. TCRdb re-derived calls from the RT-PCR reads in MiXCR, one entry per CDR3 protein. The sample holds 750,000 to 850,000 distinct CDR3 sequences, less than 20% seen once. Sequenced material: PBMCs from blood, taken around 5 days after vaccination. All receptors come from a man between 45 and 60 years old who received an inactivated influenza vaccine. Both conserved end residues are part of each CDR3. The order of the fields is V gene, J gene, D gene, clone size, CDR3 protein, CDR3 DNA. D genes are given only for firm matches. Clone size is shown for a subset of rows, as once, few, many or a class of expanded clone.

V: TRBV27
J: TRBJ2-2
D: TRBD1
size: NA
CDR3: CASSATGGAVNGELFF
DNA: TGTGCCAGCAGCGCCACAGGGGGCGCCGTGAACGGGGAGCTGTTTTTT

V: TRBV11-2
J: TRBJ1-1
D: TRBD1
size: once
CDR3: CASSRDRGEAFF
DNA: TGTGCCAGCAGCAGGGACAGGGGTGAAGCTTTCTTT

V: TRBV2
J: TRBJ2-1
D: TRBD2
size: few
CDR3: CASKRGATYNEQFF
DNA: TGTGCCAGCAAGCGGGGGGCTACCTACAATGAGCAGTTCTTC

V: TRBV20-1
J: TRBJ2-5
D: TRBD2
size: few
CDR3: CSARDLAGGGETQYF
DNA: TGCAGTGCTAGAGACCTAGCGGGAGGGGGGGAGACCCAGTACTTC

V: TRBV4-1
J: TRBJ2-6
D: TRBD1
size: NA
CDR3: CASSQGQGWANVLTF
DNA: TGCGCCAGCAGCCAGGGACAGGGCTGGGCCAACGTCCTGACTTTC

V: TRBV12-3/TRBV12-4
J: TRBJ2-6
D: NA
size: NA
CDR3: CASKAGHQFSGANVLTF
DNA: TGTGCCAGCAAAGCGGGACACCAATTCTCTGGGGCCAACGTCCTGACTTTC

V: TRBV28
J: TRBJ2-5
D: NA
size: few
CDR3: CASSPPEDQETQYF
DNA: TGTGCCAGCAGTCCCCCCGAGGACCAAGAGACCCAGTACTTC

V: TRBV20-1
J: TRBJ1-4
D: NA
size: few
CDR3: CSARGQGIGEKLFF
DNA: TGCAGTGCTAGAGGCCAGGGGATAGGAGAAAAACTGTTTTTT

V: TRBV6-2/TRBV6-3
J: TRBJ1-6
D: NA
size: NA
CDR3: CASSYIQGNSPLHF
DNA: TGTGCCAGCAGTTACATTCAGGGAAATTCACCCCTCCACTTT

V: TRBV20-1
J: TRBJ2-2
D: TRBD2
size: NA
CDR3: CSARGGTSGRSRELFF
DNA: TGCAGTGCTAGAGGGGGGACTAGCGGGAGAAGCAGGGAGCTGTTTTTT

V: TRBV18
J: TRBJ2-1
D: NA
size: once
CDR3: CASSPSSKNEQFF
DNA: TGTGCCAGCTCACCATCTAGCAAAAATGAGCAGTTCTTC

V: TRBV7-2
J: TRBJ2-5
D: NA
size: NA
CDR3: CASSLILRGTQYF
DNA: TGTGCCAGCAGCTTAATATTAAGGGGGACCCAGTACTTC

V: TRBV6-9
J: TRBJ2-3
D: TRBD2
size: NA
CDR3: CASSFRSLGLTSGGILSTDTQYF
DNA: TGTGCCAGCAGTTTTCGAAGTTTAGGTTTGACTAGCGGGGGAATACTCAGCACAGATACGCAGTATTTT

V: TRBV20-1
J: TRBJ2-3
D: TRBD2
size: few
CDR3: CSARDLTSGNTDTQYF
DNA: TGCAGTGCTAGAGATCTTACTAGCGGGAACACAGATACGCAGTATTTT

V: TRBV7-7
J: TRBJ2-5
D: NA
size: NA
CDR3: CASSRVGQQETQYF
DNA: TGTGCTAGCAGCCGCGTCGGACAGCAAGAGACCCAGTACTTC

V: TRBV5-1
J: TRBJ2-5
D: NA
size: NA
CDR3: CAISPGTSVQETQYF
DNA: TGCGCCATCAGCCCCGGGACCTCCGTACAAGAGACCCAGTACTTC

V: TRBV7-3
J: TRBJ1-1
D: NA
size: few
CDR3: CASSLGGTGEAFF
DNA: TGTGCCAGCAGCTTAGGGGGAACGGGTGAAGCTTTCTTT

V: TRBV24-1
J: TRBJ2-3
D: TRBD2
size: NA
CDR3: CATSDLRPGLADTDTQYF
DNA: TGTGCCACCAGTGATTTGAGACCGGGACTAGCGGACACAGATACGCAGTATTTT

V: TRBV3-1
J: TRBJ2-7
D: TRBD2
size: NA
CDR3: CASSQDSGRASEQYF
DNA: TGTGCCAGCAGCCAAGATAGCGGGAGGGCCTCCGAGCAGTACTTC

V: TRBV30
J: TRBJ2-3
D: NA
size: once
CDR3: CAWSPLVDTQYF
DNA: TGTGCCTGGAGTCCCCTGGTTGATACGCAGTATTTT

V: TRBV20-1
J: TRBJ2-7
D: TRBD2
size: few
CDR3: CSAPVGTSGRVLYEQYF
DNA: TGCAGTGCCCCGGTCGGGACTAGCGGGAGGGTCCTCTACGAGCAGTACTTC

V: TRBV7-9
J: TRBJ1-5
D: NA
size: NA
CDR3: CASSPDQYQPQHF
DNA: TGTGCCAGCAGCCCCGACCAGTATCAGCCCCAGCATTTT

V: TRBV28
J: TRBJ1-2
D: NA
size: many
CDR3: CASSLSRGNYGYTF
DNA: TGTGCCAGCAGTTTATCGAGAGGGAACTATGGCTACACCTTC

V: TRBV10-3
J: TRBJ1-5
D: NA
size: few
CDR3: CAISQTEFNQPQHF
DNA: TGTGCCATCAGTCAGACAGAATTTAATCAGCCCCAGCATTTT

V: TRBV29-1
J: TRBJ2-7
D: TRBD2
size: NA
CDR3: CSVESGGSYEQYF
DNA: TGCAGCGTTGAATCGGGAGGGTCATACGAGCAGTACTTC

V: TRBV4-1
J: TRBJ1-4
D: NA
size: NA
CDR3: CASSQVRVEKLFF
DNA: TGCGCCAGCAGCCAAGTTCGGGTTGAAAAACTGTTTTTT

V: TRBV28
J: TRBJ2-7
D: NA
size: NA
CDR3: CASRPGGWGEQYF
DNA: TGTGCCAGCAGACCTGGGGGTTGGGGGGAGCAGTACTTC

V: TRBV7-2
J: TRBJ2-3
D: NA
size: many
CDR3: CASSRGFRDTQYF
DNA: TGTGCCAGCAGCCGCGGCTTCCGCGATACGCAGTATTTT

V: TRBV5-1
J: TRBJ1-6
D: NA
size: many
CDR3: CASSLATGRNSPLHF
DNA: TGCGCCAGCAGCTTGGCCACGGGGCGGAATTCACCCCTCCACTTT

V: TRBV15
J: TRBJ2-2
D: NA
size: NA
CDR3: CATSRGYGELFF
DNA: TGTGCCACCAGCAGGGGTTACGGGGAGCTGTTTTTT

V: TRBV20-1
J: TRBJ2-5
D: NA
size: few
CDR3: CSARIGVTVETQYF
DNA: TGCAGTGCTAGAATTGGGGTGACTGTGGAGACCCAGTACTTC

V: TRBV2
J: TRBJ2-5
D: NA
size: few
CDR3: CATQPGASGTQYF
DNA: TGTGCCACCCAACCGGGCGCCTCGGGGACCCAGTACTTC

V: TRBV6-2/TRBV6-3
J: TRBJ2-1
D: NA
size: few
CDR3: CASSYELSSYNEQFF
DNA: TGTGCCAGCAGTTACGAGCTATCTTCCTACAATGAGCAGTTCTTC

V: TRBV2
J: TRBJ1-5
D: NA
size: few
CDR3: CASSTGRHNQPQHF
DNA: TGTGCCAGCAGCACCGGACGGCACAATCAGCCCCAGCATTTT

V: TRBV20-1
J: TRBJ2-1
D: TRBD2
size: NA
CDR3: CSARGLAKEQFF
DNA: TGCAGTGCTAGGGGACTAGCGAAGGAGCAGTTCTTC

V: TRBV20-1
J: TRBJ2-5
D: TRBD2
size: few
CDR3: CSARVAGGQETQYF
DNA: TGCAGTGCTAGAGTGGCGGGGGGACAAGAGACCCAGTACTTC

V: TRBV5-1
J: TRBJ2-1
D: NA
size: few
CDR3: CASSLASDSYNEQFF
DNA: TGCGCCAGCAGCTTGGCGTCAGACTCCTACAATGAGCAGTTCTTC

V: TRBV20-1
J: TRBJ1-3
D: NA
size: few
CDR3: CSAPTGSGNTIYF
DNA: TGCAGTGCACCGACAGGCTCTGGAAACACCATATATTTT

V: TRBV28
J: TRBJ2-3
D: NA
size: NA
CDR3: CASSRFKTSTDTQYF
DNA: TGTGCCAGCAGCCGGTTCAAGACTAGCACAGATACGCAGTATTTT

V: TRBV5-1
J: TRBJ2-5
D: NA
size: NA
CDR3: CASRRRVGEETQYF
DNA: TGCGCCAGCAGACGCAGGGTAGGGGAAGAGACCCAGTACTTC

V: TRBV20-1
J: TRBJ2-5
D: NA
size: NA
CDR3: CSARTPVGQETQYF
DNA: TGCAGTGCTAGGACCCCCGTAGGCCAAGAGACCCAGTACTTC

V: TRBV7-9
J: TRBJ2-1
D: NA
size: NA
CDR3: CASSTGSGRAYNEQFF
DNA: TGTGCCAGCAGCACAGGGTCGGGAAGAGCCTACAATGAGCAGTTCTTC

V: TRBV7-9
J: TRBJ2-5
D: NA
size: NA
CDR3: CASRPGGEETQYF
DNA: TGTGCCAGCAGGCCAGGAGGGGAAGAGACCCAGTACTTC

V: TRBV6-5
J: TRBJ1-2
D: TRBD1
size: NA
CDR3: CASSYSGQGNPGGYTF
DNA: TGTGCCAGCAGTTACTCGGGACAGGGGAACCCGGGGGGCTACACCTTC

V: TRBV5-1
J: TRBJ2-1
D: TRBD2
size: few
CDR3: CASSGGLAGWGGNEQFF
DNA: TGCGCCAGCAGCGGGGGACTAGCGGGATGGGGTGGCAATGAGCAGTTCTTC

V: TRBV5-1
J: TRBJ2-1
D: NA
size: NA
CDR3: CASTPVSGDYNEQFF
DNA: TGCGCCAGCACTCCGGTGAGCGGAGACTACAATGAGCAGTTCTTC

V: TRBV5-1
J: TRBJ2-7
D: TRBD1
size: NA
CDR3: CASSLDFRDRGGEQYF
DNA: TGCGCCAGCAGCTTGGACTTCCGGGACAGGGGCGGCGAGCAGTACTTC

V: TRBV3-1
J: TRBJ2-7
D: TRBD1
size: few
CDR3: CASSQGGQGFDEQYF
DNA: TGTGCCAGCAGCCAAGGGGGACAGGGATTTGACGAGCAGTACTTC

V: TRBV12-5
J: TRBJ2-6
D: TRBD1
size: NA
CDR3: CASGVTFGTGNSGANVLTF
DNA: TGTGCTAGTGGTGTTACGTTTGGGACAGGTAACTCTGGGGCCAACGTCCTGACTTTC

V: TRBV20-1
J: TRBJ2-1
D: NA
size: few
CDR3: CSARAGSYNEQFF
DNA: TGCAGTGCTAGAGCGGGATCCTACAATGAGCAGTTCTTC

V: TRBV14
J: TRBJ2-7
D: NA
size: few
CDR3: CASSQAGGRYEQYF
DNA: TGTGCCAGCAGCCAGGCCGGGGGGCGTTACGAGCAGTACTTC

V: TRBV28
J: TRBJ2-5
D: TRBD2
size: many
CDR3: CASSPQLAGGQETQYF
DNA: TGTGCCAGCAGCCCCCAACTAGCGGGAGGGCAAGAGACCCAGTACTTC

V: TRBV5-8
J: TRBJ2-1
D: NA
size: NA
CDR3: CASSLSGQGIYNEQFF
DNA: TGTGCCAGCAGCTTATCCGGCCAGGGTATTTACAATGAGCAGTTCTTC

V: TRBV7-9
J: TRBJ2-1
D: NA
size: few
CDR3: CASSLARRERRFF
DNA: TGTGCCAGCAGCTTAGCGCGACGGGAGAGGCGGTTCTTC

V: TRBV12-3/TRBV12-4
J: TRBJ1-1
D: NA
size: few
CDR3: CASRARSGFGVNTEAFF
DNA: TGTGCCAGCAGGGCTAGGTCAGGGTTCGGGGTGAACACTGAAGCTTTCTTT

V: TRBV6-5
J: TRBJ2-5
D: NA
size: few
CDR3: CATGVQETQYF
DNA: TGTGCCACCGGGGTCCAAGAGACCCAGTACTTC

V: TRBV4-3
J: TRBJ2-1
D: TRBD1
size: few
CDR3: CASSQDSGQGEQFF
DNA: TGCGCCAGCAGCCAAGATAGCGGACAGGGGGAGCAGTTCTTC